These T cell receptor beta chains were read from a single sample in a study of blood T cell repertoires in COVID-19. Measured with immunoSEQ multiplex PCR; TCRdb has only the in-frame clones, and not every one. The data show over 200,000 clones, roughly nine tenths seen once. Sequencing used peripheral blood. These receptors all come from a man aged 60 to 75 who had recovered from COVID-19. Both conserved end residues are part of each CDR3.

>TRBV5-1|15|TRBJ1-6
CASSPLRGDNSPLHF
>TRBV4-2|16|TRBJ2-1
CASSQGASGSYNEQFF
>TRBV18|19|TRBJ2-7
CASSPIPPGLAGSSYEQYF
>TRBV7-9|16|TRBJ1-2
CASSLAGIGASYGYTF
>TRBV5-8|16|TRBJ2-3
CASSRTSGGPTDTQYF
>TRBV7-3|13|TRBJ1-1
CASSSRVGTEAFF
>TRBV7-3|14|TRBJ2-7
CASSSSGGVYEQYF
>TRBV19|16|TRBJ2-2
CASSIGRGLGTGELFF
>TRBV5-1|16|TRBJ2-1
CASSLTYSPEGNEQFF
>TRBV3-1/TRBV3-2|13|TRBJ2-7
CASSHKGGYEQYF
>TRBV4-1|16|TRBJ1-2
CASSLTSGQGVYGYTF
>TRBV6-5|14|TRBJ2-3
CASSYAPHTDTQYF
>TRBV2|13|TRBJ1-2
CASSARQGYGYTF
>TRBV2|13|TRBJ2-7
CASSQEKLYEQYF
>TRBV25-1|16|TRBJ1-3
CASSVRDRLGENTIYF
>TRBV5-6|13|TRBJ2-5
CASSTDRAETQYF
>TRBV19|15|TRBJ2-1
CASSMDRGQGNEQFF
>TRBV7-9|14|TRBJ1-1
CASSLEQGSTEAFF
>TRBV5-4|14|TRBJ2-7
CASSLKGPNSKQYF
>TRBV7-7|15|TRBJ2-2
CASSQWRSNTGELFF
>TRBV7-6|22|TRBJ2-2
CASSLPQGFLGTSGSNTGELFF
>TRBV7-7|17|TRBJ2-5
CASSLRNRGDGQETQYF
>TRBV14|18|TRBJ1-3
CASSQPTGQISSGNTIYF
>TRBV12-3/TRBV12-4|11|TRBJ2-1
CASSLGSLPFF
>TRBV3-1/TRBV3-2|12|TRBJ2-7
CASSQDYGGAYF
>TRBV6-2/TRBV6-3|15|TRBJ2-3
CASSYSPGGGATQYF
>TRBV10-2|12|TRBJ1-6
CASRTANSPLHF
>TRBV7-3|15|TRBJ2-1
CASSGYRGSLDEQFF